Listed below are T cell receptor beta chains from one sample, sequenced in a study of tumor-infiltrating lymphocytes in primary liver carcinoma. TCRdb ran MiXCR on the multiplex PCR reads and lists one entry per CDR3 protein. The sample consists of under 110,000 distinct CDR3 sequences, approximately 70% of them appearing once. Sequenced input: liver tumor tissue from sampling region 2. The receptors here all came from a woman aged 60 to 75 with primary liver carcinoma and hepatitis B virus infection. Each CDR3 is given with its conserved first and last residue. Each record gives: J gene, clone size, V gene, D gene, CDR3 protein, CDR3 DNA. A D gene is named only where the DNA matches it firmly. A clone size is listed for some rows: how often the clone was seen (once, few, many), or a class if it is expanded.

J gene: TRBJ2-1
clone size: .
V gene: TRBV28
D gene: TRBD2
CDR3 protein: CASKTPGLASYNEQFF
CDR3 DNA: TGTGCCAGCAAAACCCCGGGACTAGCGTCCTACAATGAGCAGTTCTTC

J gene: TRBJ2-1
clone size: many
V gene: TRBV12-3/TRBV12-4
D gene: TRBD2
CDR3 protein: CASSSSGSVREQFF
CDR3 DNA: TGTGCCAGCAGTTCTAGCGGGAGTGTAAGGGAGCAGTTCTTC

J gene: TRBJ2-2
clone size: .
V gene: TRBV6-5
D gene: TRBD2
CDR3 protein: CANSYSLAGAARELFF
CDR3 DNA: TGTGCCAACAGTTACTCATTAGCGGGAGCGGCCCGGGAGCTGTTTTTT

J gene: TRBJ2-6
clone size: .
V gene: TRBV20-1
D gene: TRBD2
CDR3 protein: CSARAGGGANVLTF
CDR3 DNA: TGCAGTGCTAGGGCGGGAGGCGGGGCCAACGTCCTGACTTTC

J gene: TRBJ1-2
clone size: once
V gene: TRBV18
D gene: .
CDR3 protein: CASSQHSPETGAAYGYTF
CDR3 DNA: TGTGCCAGCTCACAACACTCTCCGGAGACAGGAGCGGCTTATGGCTACACCTTC

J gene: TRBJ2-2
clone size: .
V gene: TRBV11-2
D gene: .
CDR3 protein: CASSPPQGQTGGLFF
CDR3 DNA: TGTGCAAGCAGCCCTCCGCAAGGACAGACCGGGGGGCTGTTTTTT

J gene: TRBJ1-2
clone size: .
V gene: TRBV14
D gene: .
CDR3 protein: CASSVRTWNYGGYTF
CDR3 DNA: TGTGCCAGCAGCGTCAGGACATGGAATTATGGTGGCTACACCTTC

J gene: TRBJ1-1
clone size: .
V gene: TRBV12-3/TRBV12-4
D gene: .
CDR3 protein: CASSSQEGLTEAFF
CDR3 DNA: TGTGCCAGCAGCTCGCAGGAGGGGCTCACCGAAGCTTTCTTT

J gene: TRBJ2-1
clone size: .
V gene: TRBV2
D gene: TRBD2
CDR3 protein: CASSLGLAGAGNSEQFF
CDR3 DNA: TGTGCCAGCAGCTTGGGACTAGCGGGAGCGGGGAATAGTGAGCAGTTCTTC

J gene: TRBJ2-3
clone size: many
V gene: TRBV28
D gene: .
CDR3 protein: CASSPEWDTQYF
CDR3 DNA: TGTGCCAGCAGTCCAGAGTGGGATACGCAGTATTTT

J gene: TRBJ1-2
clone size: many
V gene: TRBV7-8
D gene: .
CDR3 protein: CASSPQVGTGTLYGYTF
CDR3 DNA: TGTGCCAGCAGCCCACAGGTCGGCACAGGGACCTTGTATGGCTACACCTTC

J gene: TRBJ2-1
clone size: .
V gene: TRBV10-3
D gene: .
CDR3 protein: CAFSDTGDYNKQFF
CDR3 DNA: TGTGCCTTCAGTGATACGGGTGATTACAATAAGCAGTTCTTC

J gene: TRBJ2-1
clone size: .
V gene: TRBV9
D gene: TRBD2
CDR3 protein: CASSPRMLAGEQFF
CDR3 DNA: TGTGCCAGCAGCCCCCGTATGCTAGCGGGGGAGCAGTTCTTC